Listed below are T cell receptor beta chains from one sample, sequenced in a study of PD-L1 blockade in urothelial cancer. Profiling relied on immunoSEQ multiplex PCR, and the TCRdb table lists in-frame clones only, not all of them. The data contain 35,000 to 55,000 clones, around 80% of them singletons. The sequencing here drew on PBMCs, taken around atezolizumab (anti-PD-L1) treatment. All receptors derive from a man between 65 and 85 years old with urothelial cancer. The CDR3 runs from the conserved cysteine through the conserved F or W. Fields, in order: clone size, V gene, D gene, J gene, CDR3 protein, CDR3 DNA. A D gene is named only where the DNA matches it firmly. Clone sizes are given selectively: once, few, many, or a class where the clone is expanded.

few,TRBV6-5,-,TRBJ1-3,CASSSPIDRNTIYF,TGTGCCAGCAGTTCCCCTATCGATAGAAACACCATATATTTT
-,TRBV19,TRBD1,TRBJ1-4,CASLDRILEKLFF,TGTGCCAGTTTGGACAGGATCCTTGAAAAACTGTTTTTT
-,TRBV28,-,TRBJ1-5,CASGQYPYSNQPQHF,TGTGCCAGCGGCCAGTATCCGTATAGCAATCAGCCCCAGCATTTT
-,TRBV18,-,TRBJ1-5,CASSPAEVNQPQHF,TGTGCCAGCTCACCAGCAGAGGTCAATCAGCCCCAGCATTTT
-,TRBV18,-,TRBJ1-2,CASSPTDQGIGYGYTF,TGTGCCAGCTCACCAACCGACCAGGGCATAGGGTATGGCTACACCTTC
-,TRBV2,-,TRBJ2-7,CASLSTRQTYEQYF,TGTGCCAGCCTTTCAACCCGACAGACCTACGAGCAGTACTTC
once,TRBV28,-,TRBJ1-5,CASSEYGSNQPQHF,TGTGCCAGCAGTGAATACGGGAGCAATCAGCCCCAGCATTTT
-,TRBV7-9,-,TRBJ1-5,CASSLGRGGQPQHF,TGTGCCAGCAGCTTAGGTAGGGGTGGGCAGCCCCAGCATTTT
-,TRBV6-6,TRBD1,TRBJ1-4,CASSSGTVGEKLFF,TGTGCCAGCAGTTCCGGGACAGTAGGTGAAAAACTGTTTTTT
-,TRBV2,-,TRBJ2-7,CASSELRGTYEQYF,TGTGCCAGCAGTGAACTGCGCGGAACCTACGAGCAGTACTTC
-,TRBV10-3,TRBD1,TRBJ1-1,CAIGRGTGASNTEAFF,TGTGCCATCGGTAGGGGGACAGGGGCGTCGAACACTGAAGCTTTCTTT
-,TRBV6-1,TRBD1,TRBJ1-2,CASSEGVRQGPNYGYTF,TGTGCCAGCAGTGAGGGAGTTCGACAGGGACCTAACTATGGCTACACCTTC
-,TRBV4-2,TRBD1,TRBJ1-2,CASSQDYTGGYGYTF,TGTGCCAGCAGCCAAGATTATACAGGGGGCTATGGCTACACCTTC
-,TRBV19,-,TRBJ2-1,CASSIQGNEQFF,TGTGCCAGTAGTATACAGGGGAATGAGCAGTTCTTC
-,TRBV2,TRBD2,TRBJ2-1,CASSTTSGGGLDYNEQFF,TGTGCCAGCAGCACGACTAGCGGGGGCGGGCTCGACTACAATGAGCAGTTCTTC
few,TRBV7-8,-,TRBJ2-1,CASSLREPLALNEQFF,TGTGCCAGCAGCTTACGGGAACCTCTAGCCCTCAATGAGCAGTTCTTC
-,TRBV7-2,-,TRBJ2-3,CASSPWGGSGDTQYF,TGTGCCAGCAGCCCATGGGGAGGATCGGGAGATACGCAGTATTTT
-,TRBV7-2,TRBD2,TRBJ2-3,CASSLEVGGTDTQYF,TGTGCCAGCAGCTTAGAGGTGGGAGGGACAGATACGCAGTATTTT
-,TRBV5-5,-,TRBJ1-5,CASSLAGGQPQHF,TGTGCCAGCAGCTTGGCGGGGGGACAGCCCCAGCATTTT
-,TRBV29-1,-,TRBJ2-7,CSVEGFGIYEQYF,TGCAGCGTTGAAGGGTTTGGCATCTACGAGCAGTACTTC
-,TRBV13,-,TRBJ2-1,CASSLLASSYNEQFF,TGTGCCAGCAGCTTACTAGCGAGCTCCTACAATGAGCAGTTCTTC
few,TRBV10-3,TRBD1,TRBJ1-1,CAITGQAFDTEAFF,TGTGCCATCACGGGACAGGCCTTCGACACTGAAGCTTTCTTT
-,TRBV18,-,TRBJ1-5,CASSRGRGNQPQHF,TGTGCCAGCTCACGAGGGAGGGGGAATCAGCCCCAGCATTTT
-,TRBV5-1,-,TRBJ2-2,CASKLGQRADTGELFF,TGCGCCAGCAAATTGGGGCAGCGGGCCGACACCGGGGAGCTGTTTTTT
-,TRBV4-2,TRBD2,TRBJ2-1,CASSPRTSGNEQFF,TGTGCCAGCAGCCCCCGGACTAGCGGAAATGAGCAGTTCTTC
-,TRBV7-9,TRBD1,TRBJ2-5,CASSPGQGFEETQYF,TGTGCCAGCAGCCCGGGACAGGGTTTTGAAGAGACCCAGTACTTC
-,TRBV10-3,-,TRBJ2-3,CAISAGISEDTQYF,TGTGCCATCAGTGCAGGGATTAGTGAAGATACGCAGTATTTT
-,TRBV5-4,TRBD2,TRBJ2-3,CASRVTSGSTDTQYF,TGTGCCAGCAGGGTGACTAGCGGTAGCACAGATACGCAGTATTTT
-,TRBV2,-,TRBJ2-7,CATATGPSREQYF,TGTGCCACCGCGACAGGCCCATCAAGGGAGCAGTACTTC
-,TRBV5-1,TRBD1,TRBJ1-2,CASSLDAGGYGYTF,TGCGCCAGCAGCTTGGACGCAGGGGGATATGGCTACACCTTC
-,TRBV7-2,TRBD2,TRBJ2-1,CASSTLAGPYNEQFF,TGTGCCAGCAGCACCCTAGCGGGGCCCTACAATGAGCAGTTCTTC
-,TRBV14,TRBD2,TRBJ2-1,CASSHSGRAGSYNEQFF,TGTGCCAGCAGCCACAGCGGGAGGGCCGGGTCCTACAATGAGCAGTTCTTC
-,TRBV5-8,-,TRBJ2-3,CASSLVGASTDTQYF,TGTGCCAGCAGCTTGGTCGGAGCCAGCACAGATACGCAGTATTTT
once,TRBV28,-,TRBJ2-7,CASSLPIGHHYEQYF,TGTGCCAGCAGTTTACCAATTGGCCATCACTACGAGCAGTACTTC
-,TRBV6-6,-,TRBJ1-3,CASSRGGYGNTIYF,TGTGCCAGCAGCCGGGGGGGCTATGGAAACACCATATATTTT
-,TRBV5-1,-,TRBJ1-4,CASSPGGHDNEKLFF,TGCGCCAGCAGCCCCGGGGGTCATGATAATGAAAAACTGTTTTTT
-,TRBV5-6,TRBD1,TRBJ1-2,CASSSTGAEYGYTF,TGTGCCAGCAGCTCGACAGGGGCAGAGTATGGCTACACCTTC
once,TRBV5-4,-,TRBJ1-4,CASSLGQHNEKLFF,TGTGCCAGCAGCTTGGGACAGCATAATGAAAAACTGTTTTTT
-,TRBV15,-,TRBJ1-5,CATSVYRSPNQPQHF,TGTGCCACCAGCGTTTACAGGAGCCCTAATCAGCCCCAGCATTTT
-,TRBV18,-,TRBJ2-3,CASSPRQQGADTQYF,TGTGCCAGCTCCCCCCGGCAGCAGGGTGCAGATACGCAGTATTTT